This T cell receptor beta chain was identified in a study of T cell responses to AZD1222 COVID-19 vaccine (dated by TCRdb to about 2021). The study in broad terms: AZD1222 recipients with second doses at about 4 weeks or about 12 weeks were pooled, because spike-specific TCR depth and breadth did not differ between schedules. TCR sequencing was performed for over 230 trial participants, of whom around 200 were given two doses of AZD1222 and some 26 were given two doses of MenACWY control vaccine. Enrollment into the trials was organized by age into subgroups of 18-55, 56-69 and 70-plus years, and those subgroups contained roughly 150, 30 and 60 TCR-sequenced participants, respectively.

The CDR3 regions of human TCRbeta chains were analyzed by immunosequencing. The authors' pipeline ran thus. TCRs in the repertoires were compared against a reference library of SARS-CoV-2-specific TCRs that had been generated with the MIRA antigen-specificity platform. Breadth was defined as the fraction of unique TCRs that were SARS-CoV-2-associated, and depth was defined as the fraction of total T cells that were SARS-CoV-2-associated. Using the MIRA data, each spike-specific TCR was assigned both to the spike region to which the TCR was reactive and to a CD4 or CD8 class. Log10-transformed breadth and depth values were compared by one-way ANOVA with Sidak's multiple comparisons tests. The table was pulled from immuneACCESS by TCRdb, which kept in-frame rearrangements only. Such tables lose some clones; where checked, under half of the loss comes from unresolved V genes, and the rest has no known cause. V, J and clone size reflect that table, while D and trimming were determined from the DNA. This sample is represented by over 70,000 clones; 88% of them were singletons. Under 7% of the sample comes from the top ten.

The full study reports these points: No day 14 peak-response samples were available, so repertoires were characterized only after the peak T cell response. In the small 56-69-year group, the increase in depth fell short of significance, most likely because of low power. Reportedly, almost half of the unique spike-specific TCRs recognized epitopes lying outside the regions that are mutated in the B.1.351 and B.1.1.7 variants. Participants were mostly white British, with more females than males. The authors suggested clonal diversity may have been underestimated. Conclusions about previously exposed vaccinees are limited because only six or seven AZD1222 recipients were SARS-CoV-2 seropositive at baseline. The vaccine-associated CD4 TCRs covered the entire spike protein, and the dominant responses fell in regions 160-218 and 743-854. Spike-specific TCR breadth and depth rose significantly after two AZD1222 doses compared with day 0 and with MenACWY recipients.

The sample's time point label, decoded: baseline before first vaccination. Vaccinee samples were obtained from the UK trials COV001 and COV002, which included a single-blind randomized controlled phase 2/3 trial of AZD1222 (ChAdOx1 nCoV-19) in healthy adults. For TCRbeta chain sequencing, PBMC samples were collected from trial participants at day 0 and at day 28 after the second dose. Concerning this clone: The antigen this receptor binds is unknown. No base-level quality is on record; no much larger clone is a single base apart.

The CDR3, cysteine through phenylalanine, is 14 amino acids long. Only the CDR3 region is kept as DNA, spanning 42 bases read in frame from base 1. The junction carries 15 bases between V and J, which are trimmed by 0 bases and 13 bases respectively. The germline V gene (reference sequence) supplies CDR1 SEHNR and CDR2 FQNEAQ. The chain is made from TRBV7-9 and TRBJ1-4; perhaps TRBD1 is the D gene, with 5 bases matching. The TCR originated in an adult in good health. The sample here was peripheral blood, taken on day 0 of AZD1222 vaccination. The CDR3 sequence is CASSLATGWGILFF. Here is the DNA: TGTGCCAGCAGCTTAGCGACGGGTTGGGGGATACTGTTTTTT.